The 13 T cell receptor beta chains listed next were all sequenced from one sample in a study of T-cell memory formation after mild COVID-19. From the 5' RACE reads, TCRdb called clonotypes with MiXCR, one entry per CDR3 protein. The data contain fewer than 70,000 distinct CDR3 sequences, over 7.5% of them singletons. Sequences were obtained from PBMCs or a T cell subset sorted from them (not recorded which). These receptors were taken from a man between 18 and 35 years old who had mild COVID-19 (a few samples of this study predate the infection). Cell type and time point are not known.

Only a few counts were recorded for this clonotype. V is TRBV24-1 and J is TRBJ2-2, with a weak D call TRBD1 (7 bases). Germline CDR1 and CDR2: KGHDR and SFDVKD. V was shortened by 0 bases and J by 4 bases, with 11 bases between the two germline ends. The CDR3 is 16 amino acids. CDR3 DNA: TGTGCCACCAGTGATTTGGCCAGGGGGGTCACCGGGGAGCTGTTTTTT. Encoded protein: CATSDLARGVTGELFF.

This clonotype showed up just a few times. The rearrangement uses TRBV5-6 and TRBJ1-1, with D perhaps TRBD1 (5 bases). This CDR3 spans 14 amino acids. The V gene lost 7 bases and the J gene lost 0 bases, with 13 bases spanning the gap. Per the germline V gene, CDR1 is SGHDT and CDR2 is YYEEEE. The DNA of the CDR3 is TGTGCCAGCGTACACGGGGGGGTGAACACTGAAGCTTTCTTT. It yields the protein CASVHGGVNTEAFF.

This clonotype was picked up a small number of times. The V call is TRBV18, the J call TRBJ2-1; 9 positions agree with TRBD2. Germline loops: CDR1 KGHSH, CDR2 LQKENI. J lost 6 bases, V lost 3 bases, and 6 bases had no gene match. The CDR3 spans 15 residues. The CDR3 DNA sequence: TGTGCCAGCTCACCTCCTGGAGCGGGGGGCAATGAGCAGTTCTTC. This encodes CASSPPGAGGNEQFF. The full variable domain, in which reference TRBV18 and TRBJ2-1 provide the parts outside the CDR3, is NAGVMQNPRHLVRRRGQEARLRCSPMKGHSHVYWYRQLPEEGLKFMVYLQKENIIDESGMPKERFSAEFPKEGPSILRIQQVVRGDSAAYFCASSPPGAGGNEQFFGPGTRLTVL.

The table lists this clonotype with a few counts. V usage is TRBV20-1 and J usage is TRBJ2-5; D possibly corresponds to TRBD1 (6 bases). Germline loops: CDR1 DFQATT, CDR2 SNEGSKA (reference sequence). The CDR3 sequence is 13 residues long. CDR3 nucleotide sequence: TGCAGCCGGAGAGGGGGATGGGGGGAGACCCAGTACTTC. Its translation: CSRRGGWGETQYF.

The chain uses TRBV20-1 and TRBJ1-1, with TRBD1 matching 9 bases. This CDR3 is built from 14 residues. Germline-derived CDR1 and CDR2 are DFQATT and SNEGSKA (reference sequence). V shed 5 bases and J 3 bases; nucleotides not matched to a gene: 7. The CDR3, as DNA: TGCAGTGCTGGGGACAGGGCCGTTGACACTGAAGCTTTCTTT. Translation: CSAGDRAVDTEAFF.

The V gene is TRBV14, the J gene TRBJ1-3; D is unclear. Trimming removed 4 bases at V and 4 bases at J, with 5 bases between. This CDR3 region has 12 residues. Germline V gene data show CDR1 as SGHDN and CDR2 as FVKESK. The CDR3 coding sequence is TGTGCCAGCAGCCCCCCCGGAAACACCATATATTTT. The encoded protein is CASSPPGNTIYF.

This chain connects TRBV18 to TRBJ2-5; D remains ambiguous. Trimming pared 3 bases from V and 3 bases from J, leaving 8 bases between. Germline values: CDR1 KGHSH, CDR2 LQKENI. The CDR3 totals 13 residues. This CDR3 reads CASSPYNEETQYF. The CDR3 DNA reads TGTGCCAGCTCACCGTATAACGAAGAGACCCAGTACTTC.

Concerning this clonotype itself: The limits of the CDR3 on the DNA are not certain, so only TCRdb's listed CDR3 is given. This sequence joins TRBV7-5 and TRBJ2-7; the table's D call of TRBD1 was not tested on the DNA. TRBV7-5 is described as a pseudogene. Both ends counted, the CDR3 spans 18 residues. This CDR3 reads CISVPEAYSTGPRGEQYF.

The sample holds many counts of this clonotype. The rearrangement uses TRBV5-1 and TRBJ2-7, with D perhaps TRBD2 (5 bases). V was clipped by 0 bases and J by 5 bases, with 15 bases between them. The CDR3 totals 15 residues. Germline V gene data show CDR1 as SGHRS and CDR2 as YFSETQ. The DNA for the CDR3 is TGCGCCAGCAGCTTGGGGGCGGTGGGAGCGGACGAGCAGTACTTC. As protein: CASSLGAVGADEQYF.

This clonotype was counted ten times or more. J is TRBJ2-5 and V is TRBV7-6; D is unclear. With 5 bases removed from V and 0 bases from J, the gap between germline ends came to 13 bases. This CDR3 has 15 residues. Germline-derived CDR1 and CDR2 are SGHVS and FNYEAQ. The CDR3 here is CASSPRAGYQETQYF. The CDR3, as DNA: TGTGCCAGCAGCCCCCGGGCAGGCTACCAAGAGACCCAGTACTTC.

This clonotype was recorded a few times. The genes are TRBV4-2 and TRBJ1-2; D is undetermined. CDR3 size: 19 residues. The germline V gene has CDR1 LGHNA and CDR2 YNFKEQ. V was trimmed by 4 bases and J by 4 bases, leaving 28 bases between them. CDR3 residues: CASSPTEVSGRRRLYGYTF. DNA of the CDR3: TGTGCCAGCAGCCCTACCGAGGTCTCTGGGCGGCGACGACTCTATGGCTACACCTTC.

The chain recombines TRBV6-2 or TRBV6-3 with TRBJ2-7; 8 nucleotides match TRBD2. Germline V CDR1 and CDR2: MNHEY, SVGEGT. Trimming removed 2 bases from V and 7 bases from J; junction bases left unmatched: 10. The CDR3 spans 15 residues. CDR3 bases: TGTGCCAGCAGTTACGACGACGGGGGGGGTTTGGAGCAGTACTTC. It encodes CASSYDDGGGLEQYF.

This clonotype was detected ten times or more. CDR3 coding DNA: TGTGCCAGCAGTCCTAACCCAGGGGGCCGCACAGATACGCAGTATTTT. Its protein is CASSPNPGGRTDTQYF. The chain links TRBV11-2 to TRBJ2-3; 8 positions match TRBD1. The trim removed 6 bases at V and 1 base at J, leaving 9 bases unmatched. From germline, CDR1 is SGHAT and CDR2 FQNNGV. The CDR3 covers 16 residues.